Sequencing of this T cell receptor (beta chain) was carried out in a study of neoadjuvant anti-PD-1 for oral cavity cancer. This CDR3 has 15 residues. The ends were cut back, 1 base at V and 1 base at J, with 11 bases in the middle. Germline CDR1 and CDR2: SGHRS and YFSETQ. In this sample, this clone turned up many times. Indicated time point: after neoadjuvant nivolumab, at surgical resection. Clones were read by immunoSEQ multiplex PCR, and TCRdb kept only the in-frame ones, dropping some. The data hold approximately 37,000 clones, with 30% to 40% observed a single time. The clonotype originates from a person aged 35-80 years with oral cavity squamous cell carcinoma. The chain combines TRBV5-1 with TRBJ2-5; a possible D gene is TRBD1 (5 bases). The input for sequencing was tumor tissue, taken after nivolumab (anti-PD-1) treatment. CDR3 residues: CASSLSRVGQETQYF. CDR3 nucleotides: TGCGCCAGCAGCTTGAGCAGGGTGGGCCAAGAGACCCAGTACTTC.